This passage covers 26 T cell receptor beta chains from one sample sequenced in a study of control samples from healthy donors and cancer patients. Profiling relied on immunoSEQ multiplex PCR, and the TCRdb table lists in-frame clones only, not all of them. The data contain about 74,000 clones, around nine tenths of them singletons. The sample taken for sequencing was blood. These receptor sequences come from a woman between 50 and 59 years old in good health.

The chain uses TRBV19 and TRBJ1-1; the match to TRBD1 covers 7 bases. J was trimmed by 4 bases and V by 3 bases; bases with no gene match: 5. The CDR3 extends over 14 amino acids. Germline values: CDR1 LNHDA, CDR2 SQIVND (reference sequence). The CDR3 here is CASSIRDSSTEAFF. CDR3 in DNA: TGTGCCAGTAGTATCCGGGACAGCAGCACTGAAGCTTTCTTT.

The gene calls are TRBV4-1 and TRBJ1-1; D may be TRBD1 (5 bases). This CDR3 is built from 15 residues. Deletions cut 0 bases from V and 0 bases from J, with 8 bases between. Germline CDR1 and CDR2: MGHRA and YSYEKL. The CDR3 coding sequence is TGCGCCAGCAGCCAAGATCGGGGCCTGAACACTGAAGCTTTCTTT. Translation gives CASSQDRGLNTEAFF.

The CDR3 region has the DNA TGTGCCAGCAGCCGAGACGGGGTATATGAAAAACTGTTTTTT. Translated, it gives CASSRDGVYEKLFF. V is TRBV5-5 and J is TRBJ1-4; D not resolved. This CDR3 is built from 14 residues. Germline V gene lookup returns CDR1 SGHKS and CDR2 YYEKEE (reference sequence). V gave up 4 bases and J gave up 6 bases, with 13 bases separating them.

This clone appeared once. This sequence joins TRBV29-1 and TRBJ1-1; D is possibly TRBD1 (6 bases). The CDR3 is made up of 10 amino acids. Trimming left V 3 bases short and J 7 bases short, with 6 bases between. Per germline, CDR1 SQVTM and CDR2 ANQGSEA. The DNA of the CDR3 is TGCAGCGTTGAGACAGGTGAAGCTTTCTTT. Translating it yields CSVETGEAFF.

This sequence joins TRBV5-4 and TRBJ2-7; D gene unclear. This CDR3 contains 15 residues. Germline CDR1 SGHNT, CDR2 YYREEE (reference sequence). Trimming took 1 base from V and 7 from J, leaving 18 bases between them. CDR3 bases: TGTGCCAGCAGCTTGTGGCCACCAACCTACCGGGAGCAGTACTTC. Its translation is CASSLWPPTYREQYF.

Of note for this clone: The junction does not match germline at one end; this may be a read error. The chain has TRBV6-4 and TRBJ1-3; D is ambiguous. Germline CDR1 and CDR2: MRHNA and SNTAGT. There are 13 residues in the CDR3. CDR3: CASSVSSGNTIYF. The CDR3 DNA reads as TGTGCCAGTAGTGTGAGCTCTGGAAACACCATATATTTT.

The chain has TRBV6-6 and TRBJ1-4; perhaps TRBD1 as D (5 bases). The CDR3 consists of 14 residues. CDR1 MNHNY and CDR2 SVGAGI come from the germline V gene (reference sequence). V lost 2 bases, J lost 7 bases, and 11 bases lay in between. CDR3 protein: CASSYQQGGEKLFF. The CDR3 bases are TGTGCCAGCAGTTACCAGCAGGGTGGTGAAAAACTGTTTTTT.

The CDR3 region has the DNA TGTGCCAGCAGTTTTCGGAAGGACGGGGATCAGCCCCAGCATTTT. Residues: CASSFRKDGDQPQHF. The rearrangement links TRBV27 to TRBJ1-5; D unclear. The CDR3 sequence is 15 residues long. Trimming pared 3 bases from V and 5 bases from J, leaving 14 bases between. CDR1 and CDR2 from the germline V gene are MNHEY and SMNVEV (reference sequence).

The chain has TRBV2 and TRBJ1-3; no firm D call. The CDR3 extends over 14 amino acids. The V gene's germline CDR1 is SNHLY and CDR2 FYNNEI. V lost 4 bases, J lost 0 bases, and 7 bases lay in between. The CDR3 protein is CASSAAVSGNTIYF. CDR3 sequence (DNA): TGTGCCAGCAGTGCAGCAGTCTCTGGAAACACCATATATTTT.

V and J are TRBV5-5 and TRBJ1-5; D might be TRBD1 (5 bases). V shed 4 bases and J shed 0 bases, with 11 bases lying between them. There are 15 residues in the CDR3. In germline, CDR1 is SGHKS, CDR2 YYEKEE (reference sequence). The CDR3 spells CASSLGLYSNQPQHF. The CDR3 DNA sequence: TGTGCCAGCAGCCTGGGACTTTATAGCAATCAGCCCCAGCATTTT.

The genes are TRBV13 and TRBJ2-3; 9 nucleotides line up with TRBD2. Per germline, CDR1 PRHDT and CDR2 FYEKMQ (reference sequence). Germline trimming cut 5 bases from V and 0 bases from J; bases unmatched to any gene: 6. The CDR3 runs to 16 residues. The chain's CDR3 is CASSPSGAYSTDTQYF. CDR3 nucleotide sequence: TGTGCCAGCAGCCCTAGCGGGGCATATAGCACAGATACGCAGTATTTT.

This clone came up once. V usage is TRBV24-1 and J usage is TRBJ1-5; no reliable D call. The CDR3 covers 14 residues. The germline V gene encodes CDR1 KGHDR and CDR2 SFDVKD. Deletions cut 4 bases from V and 6 bases from J, with 12 bases between. The CDR3 here is CATSENGLAQPQHF. CDR3 in DNA: TGTGCCACCAGTGAGAACGGACTCGCTCAGCCCCAGCATTTT.

This clone was recorded at least ten times. The V gene is TRBV29-1, the J gene TRBJ1-1; D remains unclear. Per the germline V gene, CDR1 is SQVTM and CDR2 is ANQGSEA. Deletions cut 6 bases from V and 1 base from J, with 9 bases between. This CDR3 comprises 12 residues. Here the CDR3 reads CSVARTNTEAFF. CDR3 DNA sequence: TGCAGCGTGGCCCGGACGAACACTGAAGCTTTCTTT.

The chain links TRBV5-4 to TRBJ2-1; D uncertain. This CDR3 is built from 15 residues. The germline V gene encodes CDR1 SGHNT and CDR2 YYREEE (reference sequence). Trimming stripped 4 bases from V and 5 bases from J, with 16 bases between. CDR3 sequence: CASSLPRAGHNEQFF. CDR3 sequence (DNA): TGTGCCAGCAGCCTACCCCGAGCCGGGCACAATGAGCAGTTCTTC.

V usage is TRBV5-1 and J usage is TRBJ1-2, with TRBD1 as a possible D gene (6 bases). This CDR3 comprises 14 residues. The V and J ends lost 2 bases and 1 base respectively, with 9 bases between them. Germline CDR1 and CDR2: SGHRS and YFSETQ. Here the CDR3 reads CASSFAGDNYGYTF. In DNA, the CDR3 is TGCGCCAGCAGCTTTGCAGGGGATAACTATGGCTACACCTTC.

V usage is TRBV19 and J usage is TRBJ2-1; D gene unclear. Germline V lookup: CDR1 LNHDA, CDR2 SQIVND (reference sequence). This CDR3 spans 15 amino acids. Trimming shortened V by 0 bases and J by 1 base, and 7 bases separated the two germline ends. CDR3: CASSIEGSSYNEQFF. The CDR3 coding sequence is TGTGCCAGTAGTATAGAGGGATCGTCCTACAATGAGCAGTTCTTC.

The chain employs TRBV6-5 and TRBJ2-5; weak D call: TRBD2 (6 bases). V was pared by 6 bases and J by 5 bases, with 13 bases between. The germline CDR1 and CDR2 sequences are MNHEY and SVGAGI. The CDR3 consists of 13 residues. Here the CDR3 DNA reads TGTGCCAGCAGAAAGGAGGGTTGGGAGACCCAGTACTTC. As protein: CASRKEGWETQYF.

This rearrangement joins TRBV25-1 to TRBJ2-7; the D is unclear. Trimming pared 6 bases from V and 3 bases from J, leaving 6 bases between. This CDR3 comprises 11 residues. Germline-derived CDR1 and CDR2 are MGHDK and SYGVNS. The CDR3 region has the DNA TGTGCCAGCAGGGGGTTCTACGAGCAGTACTTC. It specifies CASRGFYEQYF.

V is TRBV7-9 and J is TRBJ2-1, with a weak D call TRBD2 (5 bases). With 1 base removed from V and 7 bases from J, the gap between germline ends came to 14 bases. CDR3 length equals 15 residues. Per germline, CDR1 SEHNR and CDR2 FQNEAQ (reference sequence). The CDR3 DNA reads as TGTGCCAGCAGCTTAGGGACTTTATCCGGTAATGAGCAGTTCTTC. Translation: CASSLGTLSGNEQFF.

J is TRBJ1-6 and V is TRBV15, with a weak D call TRBD1 (5 bases). The CDR3 sequence is 15 residues long. Germline lookup yields CDR1 LNHNV and CDR2 YYDKDF (reference sequence). V was shortened by 3 bases and J by 3 bases, with 9 bases between the two germline ends. Here the CDR3 DNA reads TGTGCCACCAGCAGCGACAGATACTATAATTCACCCCTCCACTTT. This translates into CATSSDRYYNSPLHF.

This clone was observed a handful of times. The gene calls are TRBV7-9 and TRBJ1-5; 9 nucleotides line up with TRBD1. Germline loops: CDR1 SEHNR, CDR2 FQNEAQ (reference sequence). The J segment lost 4 bases and the V segment lost 5 bases, leaving 3 bases of the junction unmatched. The CDR3 spans 14 residues. CDR3 residues: CASSPTGGNQPQHF. As DNA, the CDR3 is TGTGCCAGCAGCCCGACAGGGGGAAATCAGCCCCAGCATTTT.

This rearrangement joins TRBV6-5 to TRBJ2-7, with D perhaps TRBD2 (6 bases). Trimming took 7 bases from V and 7 from J, leaving 20 bases between them. Germline CDR1 and CDR2: MNHEY and SVGAGI. CDR3 length: 14 amino acids. As DNA, the CDR3 is TGTGCCAGCACCCCCAAGGAGGGTTTCTGGGAGCAGTACTTC. Translated: CASTPKEGFWEQYF.

This clone has a handful of counts. The rearrangement joins TRBV19 to TRBJ1-5, with D possibly TRBD1 on 5 matching bases. CDR1 and CDR2 from the germline V gene are LNHDA and SQIVND (reference sequence). The CDR3 consists of 12 residues. Between the trimmed V and J ends, which lost 5 bases and 7 bases, there was a span of 9 bases. The CDR3 DNA reads TGTGCCAGTAGTCTCCGGGGCCAGCCCCAGCATTTT. This encodes CASSLRGQPQHF.

The chain links TRBV4-2 to TRBJ1-4; 8 bases align to TRBD1. The CDR3 spans 15 residues. V was clipped by 5 bases and J by 3 bases; unmatched bases: 5. The germline V gene has CDR1 LGHNA and CDR2 YNFKEQ. CDR3 nucleotide sequence: TGTGCCAGCAGCACGGACAGGGAAGCTAATGAAAAACTGTTTTTT. It specifies CASSTDREANEKLFF.

The chain couples TRBV7-2 to TRBJ2-2, with D perhaps matching TRBD2 (5 bases). This CDR3 region has 16 residues. The germline gives CDR1 SGHTA, CDR2 FQGNSA. The V gene lost 3 bases and the J gene lost 4 bases, with 15 bases spanning the gap. DNA of the CDR3: TGTGCCAGCAGCTTTTTAGCGAGGGCGGGCACCGGGGAGCTGTTTTTT. This translates into CASSFLARAGTGELFF.

Comment on this clone: At the DNA level, this CDR3 is encoded by other sequences in the same sample as well. The chain couples TRBV3-1 (or the pseudogene TRBV3-2) to TRBJ2-7; D remains ambiguous. Trimming shortened V by 0 bases and J by 4 bases, and 7 bases separated the two germline ends. Germline loops: CDR1 LGHDT, CDR2 YNNKEL (reference sequence). This CDR3 has 13 residues. DNA of the CDR3: TGTGCCAGCAGCCAAGATCGCGCTTACGAGCAGTACTTC. Its translation is CASSQDRAYEQYF.